These T cell receptor beta chains were read from a single sample in a study of cytomegalovirus exposure and HLA in healthy donors. Assay: immunoSEQ multiplex PCR; the TCRdb copy retains only in-frame clones and omits some. The sample holds some 130,000 clones, roughly four fifths seen once. The sample consisted of PBMCs. The source of these receptors is a woman aged 35 to 49 in good health and CMV-seropositive. The CDR3 runs from the conserved cysteine through the conserved F or W. A D gene is named only where the DNA matches it firmly. Clone size is given for some rows only: seen once, a few or many times, or a class if the clone is expanded.

TRBV7-9,.,.,TRBJ1-2,TGTGCCAGCAGCTTAGTGGGGGGGACCGGGTCGGGCTACACCTTC,CASSLVGGTGSGYTF
TRBV12-5,.,.,TRBJ1-2,TGTGCTAGTGGTTGGGAGGGTTTAAGCACCTTC,CASGWEGLSTF
TRBV5-4,.,.,TRBJ1-1,TGTGCCAGCATCATCCCTGGAGGGGCCGGGACTGAAGCTTTCTTT,CASIIPGGAGTEAFF
TRBV28,.,.,TRBJ1-4,TGTGCCAGCAGTTTAACTCGGAGCCCCTGGGAAAAACTGTTTTTT,CASSLTRSPWEKLFF
TRBV2,.,.,TRBJ1-4,TGTGCCAGCAATTTCGGACAACCTGCTAATGAAAAACTGTTTTTT,CASNFGQPANEKLFF
TRBV2,TRBD1,.,TRBJ1-2,TGTGCCAGCAGTGAAGCCCCGACAGGGTCCTACGGCTACACCTTC,CASSEAPTGSYGYTF
TRBV9,.,.,TRBJ2-5,TGTGCCAGCAGCGCGAGGGACAACCAAGAGACCCAGTACTTC,CASSARDNQETQYF
TRBV10-1,TRBD1,few,TRBJ2-1,TGCGCCAGCATCTTACCCCGGGACAGGGGGCTAAATGAGCAGTTCTTC,CASILPRDRGLNEQFF
TRBV7-2,TRBD1,.,TRBJ1-2,TGTGCCAGCAGCTTACCAACTACAGGGGCCCGTTATGGCTACACCTTC,CASSLPTTGARYGYTF
TRBV2,.,.,TRBJ2-6,TGTGCCAGCAGTTCCACTAGCCTCCCTGGGGCCAACGTCCTGACTTTC,CASSSTSLPGANVLTF
TRBV9,.,.,TRBJ1-1,TGTGCCAGCAGCTTATCAGGGTCGGTGAACACTGAAGCTTTCTTT,CASSLSGSVNTEAFF
TRBV7-9,TRBD2,.,TRBJ2-7,TGTGCCAGCAGCTTAAGCGGGTTGGGACTAGCGGGAGGCGAGCAGTACTTC,CASSLSGLGLAGGEQYF
TRBV29-1,.,.,TRBJ2-3,TGCAGCATCAGAGCGGGTTACACAGATACGCAGTATTTT,CSIRAGYTDTQYF
TRBV28,TRBD1,.,TRBJ1-5,TGTGCCAGCAGTTCGGGGACAGGGGGCAATCAGCCCCAGCATTTT,CASSSGTGGNQPQHF
TRBV4-3,.,few,TRBJ1-1,TGCGCCAGCAGCCAAGTAGACAGTAACACTGAAGCTTTCTTT,CASSQVDSNTEAFF
TRBV11-2,.,.,TRBJ2-7,TGTGCCAGCAGCCCCCCCCACTCCTACGAGCAGTACTTC,CASSPPHSYEQYF
TRBV19,TRBD2,.,TRBJ2-1,TGTGCCAGTAGCCCCCTAGGGACTAGCGGTATTATTTACAATGAGCAGTTCTTC,CASSPLGTSGIIYNEQFF
TRBV10-3,TRBD1,.,TRBJ2-7,TGTGCCACCAATATCGGACAGGGGACCTACGAGCAGTACTTC,CATNIGQGTYEQYF
TRBV5-1,TRBD1,few,TRBJ2-2,TGCGCCAGCAGCGCAGGACAGGGTCCCGGGGAGCTGTTTTTT,CASSAGQGPGELFF
TRBV7-5,.,.,TRBJ2-5,TGTGCCAGAAGCCCTATAATAGCGTTCCAAGAGACCCAGTACTTC,CARSPIIAFQETQYF
TRBV6-1,TRBD2,.,TRBJ2-3,TGTGCCAGCAGTGGCATAGCGGGCGCAGGAGATACGCAGTATTTT,CASSGIAGAGDTQYF
TRBV19,TRBD1,.,TRBJ1-5,TGTGCCAGTACCTTGACAGGGAATCAGCCCCAGCATTTT,CASTLTGNQPQHF
TRBV12-5,.,once,TRBJ1-1,TGTGCTAGTGGTGTGACAGACGGCACTGAAGCTTTCTTT,CASGVTDGTEAFF
TRBV7-8,.,.,TRBJ1-4,TGTGCCAGCAGCTTAGGACGAGGGGTCTTTGGGGGGTATGAAAAACTGTTTTTT,CASSLGRGVFGGYEKLFF
TRBV27,TRBD1,.,TRBJ2-1,TGTGCCAGCAGTTTATCGGGACAGTTCTACAATGAGCAGTTCTTC,CASSLSGQFYNEQFF
TRBV4-1,TRBD1,.,TRBJ1-4,TGCGCCAGCAGCCAAGAAAAGACAGGGATATATGAAAAACTGTTTTTT,CASSQEKTGIYEKLFF
TRBV9,.,once,TRBJ2-1,TGTGCCAGCAGCGTATTCCGGGGGAGCTCCTACAATGAGCAGTTCTTC,CASSVFRGSSYNEQFF
TRBV27,.,.,TRBJ1-2,TGTGCCAGCAGTTTCCTAGGGGAAGGTTCCTATGGCTACACCTTC,CASSFLGEGSYGYTF
TRBV19,TRBD1,.,TRBJ1-5,TGTGCCAGTAGTTCCAGGGGGGTAGGGAATCAGCCCCAGCATTTT,CASSSRGVGNQPQHF
TRBV2,.,.,TRBJ2-5,TGTGCCAGCAGTGGGATAGTTAATGCGGCGGAGACCCAGTACTTC,CASSGIVNAAETQYF
TRBV7-3,TRBD2,.,TRBJ2-1,TGTGCCAGCAGCTTAATGGGACTAGGTTACAATGAGCAGTTCTTC,CASSLMGLGYNEQFF
TRBV29-1,TRBD2,.,TRBJ2-1,TGCAGCCTGCGGGGGGTATCCTACAATGAGCAGTTCTTC,CSLRGVSYNEQFF
TRBV6-5,TRBD2,.,TRBJ2-7,TGTGCCACCGTTAATAGCGGGGGGGCCTACGAGCAGTACTTC,CATVNSGGAYEQYF
TRBV30,TRBD2,.,TRBJ2-7,TGTGCCTGGAGTGTACATGCGGGGGTAGCCAACGAGCAGTACTTC,CAWSVHAGVANEQYF
TRBV6-5,.,.,TRBJ1-4,TGTGCCAGCAGTCAGACAGGTCTGAGTGAAAAACTGTTTTTT,CASSQTGLSEKLFF
TRBV19,TRBD2,.,TRBJ2-1,TGTGCCAGTAGTATAGTAGCGGGAGCCCACAATGAGCAGTTCTTC,CASSIVAGAHNEQFF
TRBV7-2,.,.,TRBJ2-1,TGTGCCAGCAGCTTACCGGGTGAGCAGTTCTTC,CASSLPGEQFF
TRBV9,.,.,TRBJ2-5,TGTGCCAGCAGCGTAGACCGAAGGCGGCCGGAGACCCAGTACTTC,CASSVDRRRPETQYF
TRBV5-1,.,.,TRBJ2-5,TGCGCCAGCAGCTTGGCGGAGACCCAGTACTTC,CASSLAETQYF
TRBV6-7,.,.,TRBJ1-5,TGTGCCAGCAGCCCCCAGGGGATATACAATCAGCCCCAGCATTTT,CASSPQGIYNQPQHF
TRBV20-1,.,.,TRBJ1-2,TGCAGTGCTAGAGCCAACAGGGATAGCACCTTC,CSARANRDSTF
TRBV7-9,.,.,TRBJ1-2,TGTGCCAGCAGCGCCAACAGGGATGGCTACACCTTC,CASSANRDGYTF
TRBV7-9,TRBD1,.,TRBJ2-7,TGTGCCAGCAGCTCCCCGGGACAGGGCCACGAGCAGTACTTC,CASSSPGQGHEQYF